The next 6 T cell receptor beta chains were all read from a single sample in a study of blood T cell repertoires in COVID-19. The assay was immunoSEQ multiplex PCR, and TCRdb's table has in-frame clones only and misses some. Altogether approximately 500,000 clones are present, about 89% being singletons, with the ten largest covering roughly 8%. Sequences were obtained from peripheral blood. These receptors were collected from a woman between 50 and 59 years old with COVID-19, enrolled during active disease.

J is TRBJ1-4 and V is TRBV19; D is ambiguous. CDR1 is LNHDA, CDR2 SQIVND, per germline (reference sequence). The V and J ends lost 6 bases and 8 bases respectively, with 16 bases between them. The CDR3 totals 14 residues. This CDR3 reads CASRDHPEKEKLFF. As DNA, the CDR3 is TGTGCCAGTAGGGATCACCCGGAGAAGGAAAAACTGTTTTTT.

The V and J genes are TRBV11-2 and TRBJ1-1; TRBD1 agrees at 8 bases. J lost 4 bases, V lost 1 base, and 2 bases had no gene match. This CDR3 is 14 amino acids long. The V gene's germline CDR1 is SGHAT and CDR2 FQNNGV. CDR3 loop: CASSLGQGSTEAFF. CDR3 sequence (DNA): TGTGCCAGCAGCTTAGGACAGGGGTCCACTGAAGCTTTCTTT.

This clone appeared a single time. The chain links TRBV3-1 (or the pseudogene TRBV3-2) to TRBJ2-3, with 9 bases fitting TRBD2. This CDR3 region has 16 residues. V was pared by 1 base and J by 3 bases, with 5 bases of the junction left unmatched. CDR1 and CDR2 (germline): LGHDT, YNNKEL (reference sequence). CDR3 nucleotide sequence: TGTGCCAGCAGCCAAGTTTCGGCGGGGGGGACAGATACGCAGTATTTT. It specifies CASSQVSAGGTDTQYF.

In its sample, this clone was seen once. The junction and the germline gene differ at one end; a read error may be behind it. The genes are TRBV19 and TRBJ2-6; 7 bases align to TRBD1. The CDR3 runs to 16 residues. The V gene's germline CDR1 is LNHDA and CDR2 SQIVND (reference sequence). CDR3 sequence (DNA): TGTACCAGTAAGGGGGACAGCGTCTCTGGGGCCAACGTCCTGACTTTC. Translated, it gives CTSKGDSVSGANVLTF.

The chain links TRBV23-1 to TRBJ2-2; TRBD2 might be the D (6 bases). TRBV23-1 is recorded as an ORF, its role being uncertain. V lost 0 bases, J lost 6 bases, and 14 bases lay in between. The CDR3 extends over 16 amino acids. In DNA form, the CDR3 reads TGCGCCAGCAGTCAATCGGGGACTCTCGTCGCCGGGGAGCTGTTTTTT. Residues: CASSQSGTLVAGELFF.

The CDR3 DNA reads as TGTGCCAGCAGTGAATCGAGAGGGCTAAACTATGGCTACACCTTC. Encoded protein: CASSESRGLNYGYTF. The chain carries TRBV2 and TRBJ1-2; D gene uncertain. V was shortened by 2 bases and J by 2 bases, with 12 bases between the two germline ends. CDR3 length: 15 amino acids. Germline loops: CDR1 SNHLY, CDR2 FYNNEI.